The 5 T cell receptor beta chains in this list originate from one sample, sequenced in a study of T-cell memory formation after mild COVID-19. TCRdb used MiXCR to reprocess the 5' RACE reads, holding one entry per CDR3 protein. The sample records 450,000 or so distinct CDR3 sequences, 20% to 25% being singletons. The source material was PBMCs or a T cell subset sorted from them (not recorded which). These receptors were collected from an adult woman who had mild COVID-19 (a few samples of this study predate the infection). Cell type and time point are not known.

This clonotype has more than one count but fewer than ten. The rearrangement links TRBV6-1 to TRBJ1-5, with D perhaps matching TRBD1 (6 bases). From germline, CDR1 is MNHNS and CDR2 SASEGT. V shed 6 bases and J shed 5 bases, with 20 bases lying between them. CDR3 length: 16 residues. The CDR3 coding sequence is TGTGCCAGCAGGGATAACAGGGTTTGGGCGGATCAGCCCCAGCATTTT. Protein product: CASRDNRVWADQPQHF.

This chain links TRBV24-1 with TRBJ2-3, with a tentative D call TRBD1 (6 bases). This CDR3 is 14 amino acids long. Looked up from germline, CDR1 is KGHDR and CDR2 is SFDVKD. Between the trimmed V and J ends, which lost 2 bases and 6 bases, there was a span of 11 bases. The DNA for the CDR3 is TGTGCCACCAGTGATTACGACAGGCGGGATACGCAGTATTTT. Protein sequence: CATSDYDRRDTQYF.

This clonotype turned up a few times. The chain combines TRBV12-3 or TRBV12-4 with TRBJ2-1; 9 bases match TRBD1. There are 15 residues in the CDR3. With V trimmed by 6 bases and J by 5 bases, 8 bases remained unmatched. In nucleotides, the CDR3 is TGTGCCAGCAGAAAGGGACAGGGTAGCGACAATGAGCAGTTCTTC. It encodes CASRKGQGSDNEQFF.

This clonotype was observed at least ten times. This chain connects TRBV7-8 to TRBJ2-7; possibly TRBD2 for D (5 bases). V dropped 4 bases and J dropped 3 bases, with 13 bases sitting between them. Looked up from germline, CDR1 is SGHVS and CDR2 is FQNEAQ. The CDR3 sequence is 14 residues long. CDR3 DNA sequence: TGTGCCAGCAGCTCGCGGGTAGGGTTCTACGAGCAGTACTTC. It codes for CASSSRVGFYEQYF.

This clonotype has more than one count but fewer than ten. The chain couples TRBV12-3 or TRBV12-4 to TRBJ1-1; D gene unclear. Trimming pared 5 bases from V and 3 bases from J, leaving 7 bases between. The CDR3 loop spans 12 amino acids. The CDR3 sequence: CASSPSDTEAFF. The DNA of the CDR3 is TGTGCCAGCAGTCCCTCGGACACTGAAGCTTTCTTT.